Each of the 10 T cell receptor beta chains below was sequenced from the same sample in a study of CD8 T cells in ankylosing spondylitis. TCRdb fed the 5' RACE reads into MiXCR, producing one record per CDR3 protein. Among roughly 160,000 distinct CDR3 sequences listed, around a tenth were seen once. The specimen sequenced was blood, either unsorted or a sorted T cell fraction (not recorded which). The receptors were gathered from a male donor with ankylosing spondylitis or in good health (not recorded which).

The chain couples TRBV7-7 to TRBJ1-5; D possibly corresponds to TRBD1 (6 bases). Between the trimmed V and J ends, which lost 9 bases and 0 bases, there was a span of 15 bases. The CDR3 is 15 residues long. Germline V CDR1 and CDR2: SSHAT, FNYEAQ (reference sequence). CDR3 DNA: TGTGCCAGGACCTACAGGGAGGATAGCAATCAGCCCCAGCATTTT. This gives the protein CARTYREDSNQPQHF.

This clonotype was counted only a few times. The genes are TRBV10-3 and TRBJ2-7, with 8 bases identical to TRBD1. V lost 3 bases, J lost 1 base, and 8 bases stayed unmatched. Germline loops: CDR1 ENHRY, CDR2 SYGVKD. The CDR3 sequence is 16 residues long. CDR3 nucleotides: TGTGCCATCAGTGACAACAGGGGGAGCCTTTCCTACGAGCAGTACTTC. Protein product: CAISDNRGSLSYEQYF.

There are many counts of this clonotype. The chain combines TRBV10-2 with TRBJ2-6; no clear D gene. V dropped 6 bases and J dropped 2 bases, with 14 bases sitting between them. Per germline, CDR1 WSHSY and CDR2 SAAADI. This CDR3 spans 16 amino acids. Here the CDR3 DNA reads TGCGCCAGCAGCGTAGGCCCTCAGGCTGGGGCCAACGTCCTGACTTTC. Amino acids: CASSVGPQAGANVLTF.

This clonotype was observed a handful of times. The chain is built from TRBV5-1 and TRBJ2-1; 12 bases match TRBD1. The CDR3 extends over 15 amino acids. Trimming removed 4 bases from V and 9 bases from J; junction bases left unmatched: 8. Germline CDR1 and CDR2: SGHRS and YFSETQ. CDR3: CASSPGQGARGEQFF. The CDR3 DNA reads as TGCGCCAGCAGCCCGGGACAGGGGGCCCGAGGTGAGCAGTTCTTC.

This clonotype turned up a few times. The rearrangement joins TRBV27 to TRBJ2-7; a possible D gene is TRBD1 (6 bases). The CDR3 consists of 17 residues. The germline V gene has CDR1 MNHEY and CDR2 SMNVEV (reference sequence). V lost 4 bases to trimming and J lost 3 bases, with 22 bases between them. Here the CDR3 reads CASSSSYSAVGGYEQYF. CDR3 in DNA: TGTGCCAGCAGTTCCTCTTACAGTGCGGTAGGGGGCTACGAGCAGTACTTC.

The chain has TRBV27 and TRBJ1-4; possible D gene TRBD1, 5 bases. Germline assignment: CDR1 MNHEY and CDR2 SMNVEV (reference sequence). The CDR3 extends over 15 amino acids. Trimming stripped 5 bases from V and 5 bases from J, with 15 bases between. The CDR3 here is CASSGRAGGNEKLFF. Written as DNA, the CDR3 is TGTGCCAGCAGTGGGCGGGCTGGGGGGAATGAAAAACTGTTTTTT. Full variable domain (outside the CDR3, taken from reference TRBV27 and TRBJ1-4): EAQVTQNPRYLITVTGKKLTVTCSQNMNHEYMSWYRQDPGLGLRQIYYSMNVEVTDKGDVPEGYKVSRKEKRNFPLILESPSPNQTSLYFCASSGRAGGNEKLFFGSGTQLSVL.

This clonotype was recorded once. This chain links TRBV30 with TRBJ1-4; D gene ambiguous. This CDR3 has 13 amino acids. V was cut by 1 base and J by 7 bases, with 10 bases left in between. Germline V gives CDR1 GTSNPN, CDR2 SVGIG (reference sequence). CDR3 loop: CAWSDNYGEKLFF. The CDR3 nucleotides read TGTGCCTGGAGTGACAATTACGGTGAAAAACTGTTTTTT.

This clonotype was detected ten times or more. The V gene is TRBV6-5, the J gene TRBJ2-3; D ambiguous. This CDR3 region has 13 residues. CDR1 and CDR2 (germline): MNHEY, SVGAGI. The V end lost 4 bases, the J end lost 3 bases, and 8 bases lay between the germline ends. The CDR3 nucleotides are TGTGCCAGCAGTTTGAGAGAAACAGATACGCAGTATTTT. Amino acids: CASSLRETDTQYF.

The chain links TRBV6-5 to TRBJ2-3; 10 positions match TRBD1. CDR3 length: 17 residues. Trimming removed 4 bases from V and 1 base from J; junction bases left unmatched: 8. CDR1 and CDR2 (germline): MNHEY, SVGAGI. The CDR3: CASSSRLGTGGTDTQYF. In DNA, the CDR3 is TGTGCCAGCAGTTCAAGACTCGGGACAGGGGGCACAGATACGCAGTATTTT.

Ten or more counts support this clonotype. The V and J genes are TRBV28 and TRBJ2-7, with D hard to call. This CDR3 is built from 14 residues. V shed 2 bases and J shed 6 bases, with 14 bases lying between them. Germline values: CDR1 MDHEN, CDR2 SYDVKM. Here the CDR3 reads CASSLPTGRSEQYF. In DNA form, the CDR3 reads TGTGCCAGCAGTTTACCGACCGGGCGAAGCGAGCAGTACTTC.